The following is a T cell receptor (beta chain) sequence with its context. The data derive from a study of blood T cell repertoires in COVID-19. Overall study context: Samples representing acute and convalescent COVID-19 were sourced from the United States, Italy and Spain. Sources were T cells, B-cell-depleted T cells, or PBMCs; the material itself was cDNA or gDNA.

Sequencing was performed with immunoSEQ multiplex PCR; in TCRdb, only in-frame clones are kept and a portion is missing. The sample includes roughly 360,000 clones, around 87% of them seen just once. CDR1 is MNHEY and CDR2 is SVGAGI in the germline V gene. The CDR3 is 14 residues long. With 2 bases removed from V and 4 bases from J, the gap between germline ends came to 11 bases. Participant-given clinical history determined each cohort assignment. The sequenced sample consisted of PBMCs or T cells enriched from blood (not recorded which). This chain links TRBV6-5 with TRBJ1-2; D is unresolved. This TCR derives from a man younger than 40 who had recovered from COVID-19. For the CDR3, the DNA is TGTGCCAGCAGTTACGGGAGGAATTTCTATGGCTACACCTTC. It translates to CASSYGRNFYGYTF.